These 10 T cell receptor beta chains originate from one sample sequenced in a study of blood T cell repertoires in COVID-19. Generated by immunoSEQ multiplex PCR, the TCRdb table keeps only in-frame clones and is missing some. This table holds approximately 150,000 clones, approximately 86% found once. The sequenced material came from PBMCs or T cells enriched from blood (not recorded which). The origin of the receptors is a man aged 55 to 69 who had recovered from COVID-19.

The genes are TRBV11-3 and TRBJ2-2; 10 bases agree with TRBD2. V shed 0 bases, J shed 5 bases, and the junction held 0 bases outside the gene matches. The CDR3 spans 15 residues. The germline gives CDR1 SGHNT, CDR2 YENEEA. The CDR3 DNA follows: TGTGCCAGCAGCTTAGAGGGACTAGCGACCGGGGAGCTGTTTTTT. It encodes CASSLEGLATGELFF.

This clone was observed many times. The CDR3 region has the DNA TGTGCCAGCAGTGAGGCCAGCGGGAGGGCCAATGAGCAGTTCTTC. This gives the protein CASSEASGRANEQFF. The gene calls are TRBV6-4 and TRBJ2-1; 10 nucleotides agree with TRBD2. Germline V gene lookup returns CDR1 MRHNA and CDR2 SNTAGT. The CDR3 is made up of 15 amino acids. Losses at the gene ends were 3 bases for V and 6 bases for J; bases not matched to a gene: 5.

V usage is TRBV6-5 and J usage is TRBJ1-4; 9 bases agree with TRBD1. The CDR3 is 16 amino acids. The germline V gene has CDR1 MNHEY and CDR2 SVGAGI. The trim removed 0 bases at V and 7 bases at J, leaving 6 bases unmatched. This CDR3 is CASSYSTGGMGEKLFF. The CDR3 DNA reads TGTGCCAGCAGTTACTCGACAGGGGGTATGGGTGAAAAACTGTTTTTT.

The CDR3 protein is CASSSYRGRSTAYNEQFF. The CDR3 DNA reads as TGTGCCAGCAGCTCCTACAGGGGGCGTTCAACCGCTTACAATGAGCAGTTCTTC. The chain has TRBV7-2 and TRBJ2-1; 9 nucleotides line up with TRBD1. The CDR3 totals 18 residues. Per the germline V gene, CDR1 is SGHTA and CDR2 is FQGNSA. J gave up 4 bases and V 4 bases, and 14 bases lay outside the gene matches.

The chain recombines TRBV5-1 with TRBJ2-2, with 12 nucleotides matching TRBD2. CDR3 length: 18 amino acids. CDR1 and CDR2 (germline): SGHRS, YFSETQ. J lost 4 bases, V lost 2 bases, and 9 bases had no gene match. The CDR3 protein is CASSFTSGRTPGTGELFF. DNA for the CDR3: TGCGCCAGCAGCTTCACTAGCGGGAGGACCCCGGGCACCGGGGAGCTGTTTTTT.

The V call is TRBV14, the J call TRBJ2-7; maybe TRBD2 (6 bases). Germline V lookup: CDR1 SGHDN, CDR2 FVKESK. V was clipped by 0 bases and J by 5 bases, with 17 bases between them. The CDR3 spans 16 residues. The CDR3 sequence: CASSQDYRLGGHEQYF. As DNA, the CDR3 is TGTGCCAGCAGCCAAGACTACCGGCTGGGGGGACACGAGCAGTACTTC.

This chain connects TRBV24-1 to TRBJ1-1; tentative D call: TRBD1 (5 bases). CDR1 and CDR2 (germline): KGHDR, SFDVKD. CDR3 length equals 18 residues. Between the trimmed V and J ends, which lost 3 bases and 0 bases, there was a span of 19 bases. CDR3 DNA: TGTGCCACCAGTGATCATCCCCAGGGTCCCATTATGAACACTGAAGCTTTCTTT. Protein product: CATSDHPQGPIMNTEAFF.

The J gene is TRBJ1-2, the V gene TRBV30; unclear D gene. Germline CDR1 and CDR2: GTSNPN and SVGIG (reference sequence). This CDR3 has 13 residues. Deletions cut 3 bases from V and 8 bases from J, with 16 bases between. CDR3 sequence: CAWSRGSPGGYTF. The CDR3 bases are TGTGCCTGGAGCCGAGGGTCGCCCGGGGGCTACACCTTC.

This sequence joins TRBV18 and TRBJ2-7; 7 bases fit TRBD1. CDR3 length equals 13 residues. With 5 bases clipped from V and 6 bases from J, the junction kept 7 bases outside the gene matches. CDR1 is KGHSH, CDR2 LQKENI, per germline. CDR3 in amino acids: CASSGTDSGEQYF. DNA of the CDR3: TGTGCCAGCTCAGGGACAGATTCGGGCGAGCAGTACTTC.

The rearrangement joins TRBV27 to TRBJ1-5; 7 bases fit TRBD1. The V segment lost 0 bases and the J segment 4 bases; nucleotides outside the gene matches: 6. Germline lookup yields CDR1 MNHEY and CDR2 SMNVEV (reference sequence). The CDR3 loop spans 16 amino acids. The CDR3 DNA follows: TGTGCCAGCAGTTTATCGTGGACAGGAGGGAATCAGCCCCAGCATTTT. Translating gives CASSLSWTGGNQPQHF.